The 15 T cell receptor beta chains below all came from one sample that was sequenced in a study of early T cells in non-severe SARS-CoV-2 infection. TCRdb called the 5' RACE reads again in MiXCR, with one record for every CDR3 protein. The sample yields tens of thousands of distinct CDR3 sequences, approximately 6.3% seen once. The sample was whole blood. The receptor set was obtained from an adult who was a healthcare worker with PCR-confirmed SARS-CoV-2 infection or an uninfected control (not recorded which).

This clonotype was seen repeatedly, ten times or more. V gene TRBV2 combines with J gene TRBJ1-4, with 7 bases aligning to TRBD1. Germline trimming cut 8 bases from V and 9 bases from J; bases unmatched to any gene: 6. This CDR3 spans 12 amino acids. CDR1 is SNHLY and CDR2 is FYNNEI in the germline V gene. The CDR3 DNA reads TGTGCCAGCGGAGGACAGGACAAAAAACTGTTTTTT. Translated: CASGGQDKKLFF.

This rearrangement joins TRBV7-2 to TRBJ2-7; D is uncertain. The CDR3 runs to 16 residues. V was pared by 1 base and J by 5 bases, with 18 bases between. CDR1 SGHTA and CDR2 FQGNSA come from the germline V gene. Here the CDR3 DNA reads TGTGCCAGCAGCTTAGAGGCCCACTCACCCTTCGACGAGCAGTACTTC. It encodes CASSLEAHSPFDEQYF.

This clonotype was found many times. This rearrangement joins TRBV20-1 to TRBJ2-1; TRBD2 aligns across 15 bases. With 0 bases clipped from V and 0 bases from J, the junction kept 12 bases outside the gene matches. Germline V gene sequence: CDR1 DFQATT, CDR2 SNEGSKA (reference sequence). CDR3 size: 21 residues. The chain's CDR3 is CSARDRGTSGRLLSSYNEQFF. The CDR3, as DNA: TGCAGTGCTAGAGATCGTGGGACTAGCGGGAGGCTGCTGAGCTCCTACAATGAGCAGTTCTTC.

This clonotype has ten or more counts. The CDR3 nucleotides are TGTGCCAGCAGACGCCGGGACAGGGGCTACGAGCAGTACTTC. This sequence encodes CASRRRDRGYEQYF. The J gene is TRBJ2-7, the V gene TRBV28; 10 bases are a match to TRBD1. The CDR3 covers 14 residues. In germline, CDR1 is MDHEN, CDR2 SYDVKM. V dropped 6 bases and J dropped 3; count of bases not matched to a gene: 5.

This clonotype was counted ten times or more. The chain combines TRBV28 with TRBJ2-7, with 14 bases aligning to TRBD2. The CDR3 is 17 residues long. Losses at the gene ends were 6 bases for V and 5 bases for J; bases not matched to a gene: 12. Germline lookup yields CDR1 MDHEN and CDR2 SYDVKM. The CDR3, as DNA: TGTGCCAGCAGCCCCCTCCGGACTAGCGGGAGGATCGACGAGCAGTACTTC. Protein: CASSPLRTSGRIDEQYF.

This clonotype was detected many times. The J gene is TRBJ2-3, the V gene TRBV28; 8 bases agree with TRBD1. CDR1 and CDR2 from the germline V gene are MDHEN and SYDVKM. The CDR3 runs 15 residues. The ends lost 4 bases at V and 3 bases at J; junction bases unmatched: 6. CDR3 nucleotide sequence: TGTGCCAGCAGTTCCCCACAGGGGGTGACAGATACGCAGTATTTT. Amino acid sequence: CASSSPQGVTDTQYF.

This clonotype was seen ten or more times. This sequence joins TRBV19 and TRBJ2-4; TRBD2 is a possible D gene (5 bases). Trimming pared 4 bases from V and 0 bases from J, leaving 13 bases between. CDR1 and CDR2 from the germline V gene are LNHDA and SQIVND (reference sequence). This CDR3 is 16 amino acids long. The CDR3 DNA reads TGTGCCAGTAGTACGGGGTCAGTCTTAGCCAAAAACATTCAGTACTTC. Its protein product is CASSTGSVLAKNIQYF.

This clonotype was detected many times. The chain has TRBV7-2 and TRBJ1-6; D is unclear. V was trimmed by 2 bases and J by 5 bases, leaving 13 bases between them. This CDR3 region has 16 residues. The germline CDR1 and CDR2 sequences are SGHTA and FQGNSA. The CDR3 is CASSLQLTGNNSPLHF. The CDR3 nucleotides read TGTGCCAGCAGCTTACAACTTACGGGGAATAATTCACCCCTCCACTTT.

DNA for the CDR3: TGTGCCAGCATCACGGGCCCGGCGGACACTGAAGCTTTCTTT. It is translated as CASITGPADTEAFF. This chain links TRBV6-2 or TRBV6-3 with TRBJ1-1; D not certain. There are 14 residues in the CDR3. V gave up 7 bases and J gave up 3 bases, with 15 bases separating them. Germline lookup yields CDR1 MNHEY and CDR2 SVGEGT.

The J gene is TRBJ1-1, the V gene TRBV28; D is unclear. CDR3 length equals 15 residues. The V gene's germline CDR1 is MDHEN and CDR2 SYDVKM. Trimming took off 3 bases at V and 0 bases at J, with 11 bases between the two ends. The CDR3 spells CASSLAVYMNTEAFF. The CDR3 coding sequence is TGTGCCAGCAGTTTGGCGGTCTACATGAACACTGAAGCTTTCTTT.

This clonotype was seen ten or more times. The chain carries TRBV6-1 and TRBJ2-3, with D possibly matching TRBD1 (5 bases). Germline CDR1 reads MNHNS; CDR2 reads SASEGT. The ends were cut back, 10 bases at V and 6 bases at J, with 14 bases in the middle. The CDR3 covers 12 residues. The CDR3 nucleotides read TGTGCCACTGTTAGGACATACGATACGCAGTATTTT. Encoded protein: CATVRTYDTQYF.

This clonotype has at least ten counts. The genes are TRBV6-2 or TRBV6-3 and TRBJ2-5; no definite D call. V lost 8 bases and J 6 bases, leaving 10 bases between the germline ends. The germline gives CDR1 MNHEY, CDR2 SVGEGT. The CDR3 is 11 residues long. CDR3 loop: CASSVGKTQYF. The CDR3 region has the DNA TGTGCCAGCTCAGTTGGAAAGACCCAGTACTTC.

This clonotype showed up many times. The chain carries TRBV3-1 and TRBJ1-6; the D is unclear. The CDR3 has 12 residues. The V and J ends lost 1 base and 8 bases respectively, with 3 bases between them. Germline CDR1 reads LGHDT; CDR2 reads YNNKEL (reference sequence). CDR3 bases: TGTGCCAGCAGCCAAGCGGATTCACCCCTCCACTTT. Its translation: CASSQADSPLHF.

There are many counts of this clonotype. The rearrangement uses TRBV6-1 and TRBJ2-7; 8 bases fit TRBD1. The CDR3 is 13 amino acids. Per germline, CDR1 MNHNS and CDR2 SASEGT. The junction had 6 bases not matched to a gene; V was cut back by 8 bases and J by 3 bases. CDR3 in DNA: TGTGCCAGCGTCCTGGGACAGGTCTACGAGCAGTACTTC. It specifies CASVLGQVYEQYF.

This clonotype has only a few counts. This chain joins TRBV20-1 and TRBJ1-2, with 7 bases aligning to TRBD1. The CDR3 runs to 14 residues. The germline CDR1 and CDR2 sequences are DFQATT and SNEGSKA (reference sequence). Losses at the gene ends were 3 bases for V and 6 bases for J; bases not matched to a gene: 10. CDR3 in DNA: TGCAGTGCTAGCCTCTTGACAGGGCCCGATGGCTACACCTTC. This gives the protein CSASLLTGPDGYTF.